A single sample is the source of the 8 T cell receptor beta chains below, sequenced in a study of blood T cell repertoires in COVID-19. The data were produced by immunoSEQ multiplex PCR, yet TCRdb's version contains in-frame clones alone and is incomplete. The profile shows 89,000 or so clones, approximately 88% of them singletons. Source material: peripheral blood. These receptors originate from a man aged 50 or older with COVID-19, enrolled during active disease.

CDR3 loop: CASSAGTGSYGYTF. The CDR3 nucleotides are TGTGCCAGCAGCGCCGGGACAGGGAGTTATGGCTACACCTTC. The chain recombines TRBV9 with TRBJ1-2; TRBD1 agrees at 9 bases. There are 14 residues in the CDR3. The trim removed 3 bases at V and 5 bases at J, leaving 5 bases unmatched. CDR1 is SGDLS, CDR2 YYNGEE, per germline.

The chain recombines TRBV2 with TRBJ2-5, with a weak D call TRBD1 (5 bases). Trimming cost V 2 bases and J 5 bases, with 12 bases left between them. The CDR3 loop spans 14 amino acids. CDR1 is SNHLY and CDR2 is FYNNEI in the germline V gene. The CDR3 DNA reads as TGTGCCAGCAGTGAATCCGCTAAGGGGGAGACCCAGTACTTC. Amino acids: CASSESAKGETQYF. Variable domain in full (rest from reference TRBV2 and TRBJ2-5): EPEVTQTPSHQVTQMGQEVILRCVPISNHLYFYWYRQILGQKVEFLVSFYNNEISEKSEIFDDQFSVERPDGSNFTLKIRSTKLEDSAMYFCASSESAKGETQYFGPGTRLLVL.

The chain has TRBV6-6 and TRBJ1-2; 7 bases are a match to TRBD1. Germline CDR1 is MNHNY and CDR2 is SVGAGI (reference sequence). The J segment lost 6 bases and the V segment lost 0 bases, leaving 7 bases of the junction unmatched. The CDR3 runs 15 residues. CDR3 in DNA: TGTGCCAGCAGTTACTCGGACAGGCTAAGGAATGGCTACACCTTC. Amino acid sequence: CASSYSDRLRNGYTF.

The chain has TRBV19 and TRBJ2-7; D remains unclear. V was clipped by 1 base and J by 1 base, with 8 bases between them. Looked up from germline, CDR1 is LNHDA and CDR2 is SQIVND (reference sequence). The CDR3 totals 14 residues. CDR3 bases: TGTGCCAGTAGTATAGCCCTCGGTTCCTACGAGCAGTACTTC. This gives the protein CASSIALGSYEQYF.

V gene TRBV18 combines with J gene TRBJ2-7, with D possibly matching TRBD1 (6 bases). The germline CDR1 and CDR2 sequences are KGHSH and LQKENI. This CDR3 is built from 15 residues. With 0 bases removed from V and 4 bases from J, the gap between germline ends came to 13 bases. The CDR3 loop is CASSPPDTGNYEQYF. The CDR3 DNA reads as TGTGCCAGCTCACCACCAGATACAGGGAATTACGAGCAGTACTTC.

The chain carries TRBV7-9 and TRBJ1-1, with D unresolved. The germline V and J ends were trimmed by 4 bases and 8 bases, with 17 bases remaining between them. Looked up from germline, CDR1 is SEHNR and CDR2 is FQNEAQ (reference sequence). This CDR3 is built from 14 residues. CDR3 amino acids: CASSSGVGGSEAFF. The CDR3 DNA reads TGTGCCAGCAGCTCAGGCGTGGGAGGTTCGGAAGCTTTCTTT. Looking up the rest from reference TRBV7-9 and TRBJ1-1 gives the full variable domain: DTGVSQNPRHKITKRGQNVTFRCDPISEHNRLYWYRQTLGQGPEFLTYFQNEAQLEKSRLLSDRFSAERPKGSFSTLEIQRTEQGDSAMYLCASSSGVGGSEAFFGQGTRLTVV.

The chain combines TRBV6-4 with TRBJ2-7; 7 nucleotides align to TRBD2. Germline V gene data show CDR1 as MRHNA and CDR2 as SNTAGT. The CDR3 totals 10 residues. The ends lost 9 bases at V and 5 bases at J; junction bases unmatched: 1. CDR3 amino acids: CARGGDEQYF. In DNA, the CDR3 is TGTGCCAGGGGGGGGGACGAGCAGTACTTC.

The chain recombines TRBV5-1 with TRBJ2-5; the D gene is possibly TRBD1 (6 bases). V was trimmed by 4 bases and J by 5 bases, leaving 12 bases between them. CDR3 length: 13 residues. The germline CDR1 and CDR2 sequences are SGHRS and YFSETQ. This chain's CDR3 is CASSQGLGETQYF. The CDR3 nucleotides read TGCGCCAGCAGCCAGGGGCTGGGGGAGACCCAGTACTTC.